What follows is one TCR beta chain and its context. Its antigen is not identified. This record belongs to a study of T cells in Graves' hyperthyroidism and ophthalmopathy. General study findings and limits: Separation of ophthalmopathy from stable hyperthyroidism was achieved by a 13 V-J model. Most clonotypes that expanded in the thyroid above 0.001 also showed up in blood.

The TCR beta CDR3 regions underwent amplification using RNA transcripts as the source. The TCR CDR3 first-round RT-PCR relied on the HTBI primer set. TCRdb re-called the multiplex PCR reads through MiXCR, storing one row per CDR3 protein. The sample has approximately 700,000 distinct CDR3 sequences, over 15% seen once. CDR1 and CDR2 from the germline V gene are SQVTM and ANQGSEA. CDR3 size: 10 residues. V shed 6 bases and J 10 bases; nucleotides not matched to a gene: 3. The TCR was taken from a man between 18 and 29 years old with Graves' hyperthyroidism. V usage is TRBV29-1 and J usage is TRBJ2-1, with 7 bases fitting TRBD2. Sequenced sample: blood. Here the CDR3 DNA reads TGCAGCGTACCCGGGAGGGAGCAGTTCTTC. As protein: CSVPGREQFF.